This entry features one T cell receptor beta chain sequence. Its antigen is still unknown. This sample is drawn from a study of T-cell memory formation after mild COVID-19. Findings of the study overall: CD4+ clones that contracted lay mainly in CM and EM; CD8+ ones lay in EMRA. Several responding clones turned up in pre-infection memory, indicating that cross-reactive memory may have taken part.

Constant-segment primers served in 5'RACE that generated TCR alpha and TCR beta cDNA libraries bearing sample barcodes and UMIs. TCRdb used MiXCR to reprocess the 5' RACE reads, holding one entry per CDR3 protein. Of about 58,000 distinct CDR3 sequences listed, approximately 30% are singletons. The CDR3 runs to 13 residues. V lost 6 bases and J 4 bases, leaving 12 bases between the germline ends. Germline CDR1 and CDR2: MNHEY and SVGAGI. Sequences were obtained from PBMCs or a T cell subset sorted from them (not recorded which). The rearrangement links TRBV6-5 to TRBJ2-5; D is unclear. The receptor was isolated from a man between 18 and 29 years old who had mild COVID-19 (a few samples of this study predate the infection). Cell type and time point are not known. The CDR3 loop is CASSLITGETQYF. CDR3 bases: TGTGCCAGCAGCCTAATCACGGGAGAGACCCAGTACTTC.